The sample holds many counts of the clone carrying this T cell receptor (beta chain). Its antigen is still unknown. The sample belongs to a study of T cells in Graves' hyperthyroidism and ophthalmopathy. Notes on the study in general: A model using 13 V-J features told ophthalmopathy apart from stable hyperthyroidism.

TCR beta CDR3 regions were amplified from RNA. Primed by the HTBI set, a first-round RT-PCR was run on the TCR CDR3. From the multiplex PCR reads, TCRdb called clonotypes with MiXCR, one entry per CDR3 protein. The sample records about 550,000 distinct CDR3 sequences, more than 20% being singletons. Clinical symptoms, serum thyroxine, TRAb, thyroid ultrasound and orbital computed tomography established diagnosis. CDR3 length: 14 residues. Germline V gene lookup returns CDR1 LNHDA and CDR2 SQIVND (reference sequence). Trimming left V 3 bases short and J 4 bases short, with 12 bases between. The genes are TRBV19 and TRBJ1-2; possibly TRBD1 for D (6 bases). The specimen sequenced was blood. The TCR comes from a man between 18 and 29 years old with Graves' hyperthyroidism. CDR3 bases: TGTGCCAGTAGTATCTCCGGACAGTCCTATGGCTACACCTTC. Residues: CASSISGQSYGYTF.